This T cell receptor (beta chain) was captured in a study of beta chain features in type 1 diabetes. Between the trimmed V and J ends, which lost 6 bases and 6 bases, there was a span of 7 bases. The CDR3 is 10 residues long. Looked up from germline, CDR1 is SQVTM and CDR2 is ANQGSEA. Averaging around 120 mL, one heparinised blood draw was given by each donor. Expressed TCRB transcripts got sequenced, as all isolated RNA was reverse transcribed. Produced via immunoSEQ multiplex PCR; TCRdb's table is partial and in-frame only. Of approximately 360,000 clones in the sample, roughly an eighth are singletons; the top ten hold approximately 0.011%. General observations from the study: When Type 1 diabetes patients were examined, their TCRB CDR3s proved moderately but significantly shorter in all four CD4+ subsets.

Comments on this clone: What it binds is unknown.

The sequencing input was naive CD4+ T cells from blood. This clonotype was obtained from a woman between 18 and 29 years old with type 1 diabetes. The chain combines TRBV29-1 with TRBJ2-3; D gene unclear. CDR3: CSVGQDTQYF. The CDR3 region has the DNA TGCAGCGTGGGCCAGGATACGCAGTATTTT.